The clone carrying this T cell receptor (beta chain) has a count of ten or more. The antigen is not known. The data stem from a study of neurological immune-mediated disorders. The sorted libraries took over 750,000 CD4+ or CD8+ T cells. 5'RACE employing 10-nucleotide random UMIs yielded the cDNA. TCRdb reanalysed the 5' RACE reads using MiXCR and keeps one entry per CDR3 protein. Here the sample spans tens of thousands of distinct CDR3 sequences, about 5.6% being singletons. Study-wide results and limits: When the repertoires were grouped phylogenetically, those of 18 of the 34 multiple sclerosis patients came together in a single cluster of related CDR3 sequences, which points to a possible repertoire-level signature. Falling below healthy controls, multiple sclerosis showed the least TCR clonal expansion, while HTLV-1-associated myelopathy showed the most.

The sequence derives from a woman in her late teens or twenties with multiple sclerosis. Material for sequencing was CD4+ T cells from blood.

For the CDR3, the DNA is TGTGCCATCAGTGCGGCCAAGGGGGCTACGAACACTGAAGCTTTCTTT. Amino acid sequence: CAISAAKGATNTEAFF. This chain uses TRBV10-3 with TRBJ1-1; 7 nucleotides line up with TRBD1. CDR1 ENHRY and CDR2 SYGVKD come from the germline V gene. The ends lost 4 bases at V and 1 base at J; junction bases unmatched: 9. The CDR3 consists of 16 residues.